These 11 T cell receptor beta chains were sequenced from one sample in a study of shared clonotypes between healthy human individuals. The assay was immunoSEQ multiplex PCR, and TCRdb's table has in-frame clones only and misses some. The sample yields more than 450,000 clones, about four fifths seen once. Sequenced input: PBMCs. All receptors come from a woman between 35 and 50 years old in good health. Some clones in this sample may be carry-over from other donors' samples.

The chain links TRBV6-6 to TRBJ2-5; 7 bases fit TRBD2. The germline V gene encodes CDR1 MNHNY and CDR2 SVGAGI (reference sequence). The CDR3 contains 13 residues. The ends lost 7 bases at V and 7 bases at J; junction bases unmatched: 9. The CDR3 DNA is TGTGCCAGCACGGCGGGAGAATCTGGGACCCAGTACTTC. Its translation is CASTAGESGTQYF.

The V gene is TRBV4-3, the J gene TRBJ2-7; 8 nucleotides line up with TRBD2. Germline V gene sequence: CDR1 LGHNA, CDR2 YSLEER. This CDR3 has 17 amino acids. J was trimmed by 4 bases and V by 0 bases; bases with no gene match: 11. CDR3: CASSQEAPAGARYEQYF. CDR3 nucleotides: TGCGCCAGCAGCCAAGAAGCCCCAGCGGGAGCTCGGTACGAGCAGTACTTC.

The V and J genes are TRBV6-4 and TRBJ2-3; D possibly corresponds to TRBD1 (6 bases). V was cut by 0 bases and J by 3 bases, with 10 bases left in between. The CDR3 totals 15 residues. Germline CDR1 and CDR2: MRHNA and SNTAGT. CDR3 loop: CASSDSGDITDTQYF. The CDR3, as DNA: TGTGCCAGCAGTGACTCTGGGGACATTACAGATACGCAGTATTTT.

The CDR3: CASSPPVSGRSYEQYF. CDR3 in DNA: TGCGCCAGCAGCCCTCCAGTTAGCGGTAGATCCTACGAGCAGTACTTC. The chain combines TRBV4-1 with TRBJ2-7; TRBD2 is a possible D gene (6 bases). Germline V lookup: CDR1 MGHRA, CDR2 YSYEKL. The CDR3 runs to 16 residues. V was trimmed by 4 bases and J by 1 base, leaving 17 bases between them.

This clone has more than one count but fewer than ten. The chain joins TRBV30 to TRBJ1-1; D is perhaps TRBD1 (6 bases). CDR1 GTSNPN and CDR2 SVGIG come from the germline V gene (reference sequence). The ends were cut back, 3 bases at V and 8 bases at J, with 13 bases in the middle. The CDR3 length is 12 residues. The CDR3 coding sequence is TGTGCCTGGAGCCCGTGGGGGGCAGAAGCTTTCTTT. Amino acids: CAWSPWGAEAFF.

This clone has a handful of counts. CDR3 sequence (DNA): TGTGCCAGCAGCTTCCCGGACAGGGGTCGGCAAGAGACCCAGTACTTC. This codes for CASSFPDRGRQETQYF. This rearrangement joins TRBV5-4 to TRBJ2-5, with TRBD1 identical over 9 bases. This CDR3 spans 16 amino acids. With 2 bases clipped from V and 2 bases from J, the junction kept 7 bases outside the gene matches. Germline CDR1 and CDR2: SGHNT and YYREEE (reference sequence).

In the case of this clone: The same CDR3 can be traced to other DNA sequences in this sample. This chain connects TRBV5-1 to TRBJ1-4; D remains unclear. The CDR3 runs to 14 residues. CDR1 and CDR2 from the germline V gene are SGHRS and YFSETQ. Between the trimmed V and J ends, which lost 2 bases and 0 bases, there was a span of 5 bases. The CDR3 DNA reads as TGCGCCAGCAGCTTAGATGCAACTAATGAAAAACTGTTTTTT. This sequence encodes CASSLDATNEKLFF.

The CDR3: CASRPWASGKEVDTQYF. The CDR3 nucleotides are TGTGCCAGCAGACCCTGGGCTAGCGGGAAAGAAGTAGATACGCAGTATTTT. The V call is TRBV28, the J call TRBJ2-3; 9 bases align to TRBD2. The CDR3 consists of 17 residues. V was pared by 6 bases and J by 5 bases, with 15 bases of the junction left unmatched. CDR1 MDHEN and CDR2 SYDVKM come from the germline V gene.

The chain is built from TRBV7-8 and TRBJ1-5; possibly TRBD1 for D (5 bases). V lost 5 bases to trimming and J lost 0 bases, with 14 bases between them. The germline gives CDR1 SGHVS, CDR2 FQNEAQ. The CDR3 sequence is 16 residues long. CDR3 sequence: CASSARRDYSNQPQHF. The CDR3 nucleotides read TGTGCCAGCAGCGCAAGGAGGGACTATAGCAATCAGCCCCAGCATTTT.

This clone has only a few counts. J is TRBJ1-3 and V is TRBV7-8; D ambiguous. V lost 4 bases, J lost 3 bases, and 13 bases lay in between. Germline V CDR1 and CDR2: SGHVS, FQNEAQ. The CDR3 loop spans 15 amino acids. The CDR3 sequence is CASSSSSIIGNTIYF. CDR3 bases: TGTGCCAGCAGCTCGTCATCAATTATTGGAAACACCATATATTTT.

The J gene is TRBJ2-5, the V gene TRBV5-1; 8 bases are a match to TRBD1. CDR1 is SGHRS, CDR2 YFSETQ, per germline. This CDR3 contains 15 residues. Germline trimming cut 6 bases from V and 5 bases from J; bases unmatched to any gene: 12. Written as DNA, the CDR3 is TGCGCCAGCACGGTCCGACAGGGGAAGGGGGAGACCCAGTACTTC. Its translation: CASTVRQGKGETQYF.